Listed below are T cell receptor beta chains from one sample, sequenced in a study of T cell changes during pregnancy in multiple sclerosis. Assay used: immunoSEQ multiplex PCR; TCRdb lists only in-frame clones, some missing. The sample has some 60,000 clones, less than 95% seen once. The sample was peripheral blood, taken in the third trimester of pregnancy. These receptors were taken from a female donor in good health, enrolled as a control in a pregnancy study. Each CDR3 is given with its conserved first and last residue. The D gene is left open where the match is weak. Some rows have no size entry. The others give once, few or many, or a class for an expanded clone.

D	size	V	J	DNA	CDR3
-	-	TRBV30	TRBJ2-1	TGTGCCTGTGCCCGGGAGAACTACAATGAGCAGTTCTTC	CACARENYNEQFF
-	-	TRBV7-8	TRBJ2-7	TGTGCCAGCAGCCCTAGACGGGGAGTAGACTACGAGCAGTACTTC	CASSPRRGVDYEQYF
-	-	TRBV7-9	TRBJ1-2	TGTGTCACGGGGGGTTCCTATGGCTACACCTTC	CVTGGSYGYTF
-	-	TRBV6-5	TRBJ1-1	TGTGCCAGCAGCTGGCCAGGGAGGGGCACTGAAGCTTTCTTT	CASSWPGRGTEAFF
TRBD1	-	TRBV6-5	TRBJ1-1	TGTGCCAGCAGTTACCTGCCAGGGGGAAGGTACACTGAAGCTTTCTTT	CASSYLPGGRYTEAFF
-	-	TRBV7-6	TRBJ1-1	TGTGCCAGCAGCTCTAAACAGGGTTGGGCTGAAGCTTTCTTT	CASSSKQGWAEAFF
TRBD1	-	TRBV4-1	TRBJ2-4	TGCGCCAGCAGCCAAGAGACAGGGGAGGCCAAAAACATTCAGTACTTC	CASSQETGEAKNIQYF
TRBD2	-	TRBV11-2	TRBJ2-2	TGTGCCAGCAGCGCCAGGAGCGGGGGGGTCGCGAACACCGGGGAGCTGTTTTTT	CASSARSGGVANTGELFF
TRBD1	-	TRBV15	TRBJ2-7	TGTGCCACCGGACTGGGACAGGGCCACGAGCAGTACTTC	CATGLGQGHEQYF
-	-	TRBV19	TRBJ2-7	TGTGCCAGTAGTCCCCGTGGCACAAGCTACGAGCAGTACTTC	CASSPRGTSYEQYF
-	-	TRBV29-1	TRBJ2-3	TGCAGCGTTGGTAGCCGAAATTCAGATACGCAGTATTTT	CSVGSRNSDTQYF
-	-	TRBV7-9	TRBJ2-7	TGTGCCAGCAGCTTAGGAGAAAGAAGGAGCCGGGACGAGCAGTACTTC	CASSLGERRSRDEQYF
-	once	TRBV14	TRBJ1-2	TGTGCCAGCAGCCAGACCAGAGAAAGGGGCGTCTATGGCTACACCTTC	CASSQTRERGVYGYTF
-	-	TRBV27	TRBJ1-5	TGTGCCAGCAACTCAGGTCGGGGTCAGCCCCAGCATTTT	CASNSGRGQPQHF
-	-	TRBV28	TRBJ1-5	TGTGCCAGCAGGGGCGGGGGAGGGGATCAGCCCCAGCATTTT	CASRGGGGDQPQHF
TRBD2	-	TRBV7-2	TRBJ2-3	TGTGCCAGCAATAAACGGGGGGCAGATACGCAGTATTTT	CASNKRGADTQYF
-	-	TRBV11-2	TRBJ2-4	TGTGCCAGCAGCGCCTCAGGGGAAGGGAGAAACATTCAGTACTTC	CASSASGEGRNIQYF
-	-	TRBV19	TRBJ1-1	TGTGCCAGTAGTATTGAGGGGGTAGCTTTCTTT	CASSIEGVAFF
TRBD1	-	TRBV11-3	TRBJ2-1	TGTGCCAGCAGTCCCCAGGGGGTATCGGGCAATGAGCAGTTCTTC	CASSPQGVSGNEQFF
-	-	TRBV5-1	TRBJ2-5	TGCGCCAGCAGCTTGGGTACGACTAGTATACAAGAGACCCAGTACTTC	CASSLGTTSIQETQYF
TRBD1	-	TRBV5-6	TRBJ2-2	TGTGCCAGCAGCTCAGAAAGGGGGCTAGGGACCGGGGAGCTGTTTTTT	CASSSERGLGTGELFF
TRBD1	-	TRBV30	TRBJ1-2	TGTGCCTGGAGTGTAGTCACAGGGGTCGGCTATGGCTACACCTTC	CAWSVVTGVGYGYTF
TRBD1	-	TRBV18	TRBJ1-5	TGTGCCAGCTCAGAGACAGGGAATAGCAATCAGCCCCAGCATTTT	CASSETGNSNQPQHF
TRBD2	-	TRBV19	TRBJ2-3	TGTGCCAGTAGCCCCGGTGGGGTAGCGGGAGCAGATACGCAGTATTTT	CASSPGGVAGADTQYF
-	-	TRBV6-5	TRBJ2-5	TGTGCCAGCAGAGTCGGAGAGACGACCCAGTACTTC	CASRVGETTQYF
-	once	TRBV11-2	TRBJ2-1	TGTGCCAGCAGCTTAGATATCTCGGGAGTTGGCTCCTACAATGAGCAGTTCTTC	CASSLDISGVGSYNEQFF
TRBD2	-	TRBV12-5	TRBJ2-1	TGTGCTAGTGGCACCGGGACTAGCAGGGGCGATGAGCAGTTCTTC	CASGTGTSRGDEQFF
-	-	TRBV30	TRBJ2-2	TGTGCCTGGAGTGTTTTATTTCGGACCGGGGAGCTGTTTTTT	CAWSVLFRTGELFF
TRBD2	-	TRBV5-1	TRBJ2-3	TGCGCCAGCAGCTCCGTTGGACTAGCAGCAGATACGCAGTATTTT	CASSSVGLAADTQYF
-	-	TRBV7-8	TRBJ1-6	TGTGCCAGCAGGCAGGGAATGAATTCACCCCTCCACTTT	CASRQGMNSPLHF
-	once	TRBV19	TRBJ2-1	TGTGCCAGTAGTAAGGGGGCGGGGCGAAGCGAGCAGTTCTTC	CASSKGAGRSEQFF
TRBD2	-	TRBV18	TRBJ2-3	TGTGCCAGCTCACCTCTAGGACTAGCGGGCCGCACAGATACGCAGTATTTT	CASSPLGLAGRTDTQYF
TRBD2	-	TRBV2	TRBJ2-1	TGTGCCAGCAGGCGACTAGCAGATTACTACAATGAGCAGTTCTTC	CASRRLADYYNEQFF
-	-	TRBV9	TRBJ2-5	TGTGCCAGCAGCGTAGGGACACGAGGAGAGACCCAGTACTTC	CASSVGTRGETQYF
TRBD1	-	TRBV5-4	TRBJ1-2	TGTGCCAGCAGTTTGGAGCCGACAGGGTACGATGGCTACACCTTC	CASSLEPTGYDGYTF
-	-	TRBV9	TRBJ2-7	TGTGCCAGCAGCCCCTCCCTGATAGCGCTTTCTGAGCAGTACTTC	CASSPSLIALSEQYF
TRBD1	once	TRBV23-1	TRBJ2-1	TGCGCCAGCAGTCAATCCGGGACAGGGGGAAATGAGCAGTTCTTC	CASSQSGTGGNEQFF
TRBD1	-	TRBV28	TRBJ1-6	TGTGCCAGCAGTCCCCCACAGGGGAATAATTCACCCCTCCACTTT	CASSPPQGNNSPLHF
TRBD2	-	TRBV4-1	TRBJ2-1	TGCGCCAGCAGCCAATCTAGCGGGTTTAGCTCCTACAATGAGCAGTTCTTC	CASSQSSGFSSYNEQFF
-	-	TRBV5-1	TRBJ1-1	TGCGCCAGCAGCATCGCCGGGACACGGGTGAACACTGAAGCTTTCTTT	CASSIAGTRVNTEAFF
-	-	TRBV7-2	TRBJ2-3	TGTGCCAGCAGCTTTCAGGGCACAGATACGCAGTATTTT	CASSFQGTDTQYF
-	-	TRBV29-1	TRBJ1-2	TGCAGCGTGGACGGGGGGAGCTATGGCTACACCTTC	CSVDGGSYGYTF
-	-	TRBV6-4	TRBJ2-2	TGTGCCAGCAGTGGCAGTCATCTCAGCACCGGGGAGCTGTTTTTT	CASSGSHLSTGELFF
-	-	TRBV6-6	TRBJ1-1	TGTGCCAGCAGTTATGGCAGGCTGGGCACTGAAGCTTTCTTT	CASSYGRLGTEAFF
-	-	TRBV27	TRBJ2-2	TGTGCCAGCAGAAGGATAGGGGGGAACACCGGGGAGCTGTTTTTT	CASRRIGGNTGELFF
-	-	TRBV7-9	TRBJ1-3	TGTGCCAGCAGCTTAGCCGGTTCTGGAAACACCATATATTTT	CASSLAGSGNTIYF
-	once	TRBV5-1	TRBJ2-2	TGCGCCAGCAGCGCGGACTCCGCTCTGGAGCTGTTTTTT	CASSADSALELFF
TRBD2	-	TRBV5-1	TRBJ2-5	TGCGCCAGCAGCCCGGGGGTAGCGGGAGCAGGAGAGACCCAGTACTTC	CASSPGVAGAGETQYF
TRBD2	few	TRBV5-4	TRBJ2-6	TGTGCCAGCAACCATGGGGGGGGATCCCTCAACTCTGGGGCCAACGTCCTGACTTTC	CASNHGGGSLNSGANVLTF
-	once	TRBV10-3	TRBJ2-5	TGTGCCATCAGTCTAAACGCCCTGGCGGGGGAGACCCAGTACTTC	CAISLNALAGETQYF
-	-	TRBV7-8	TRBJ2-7	TGTGCCAGCAGCCCCGTGGAGGTCTACGAGCAGTACTTC	CASSPVEVYEQYF
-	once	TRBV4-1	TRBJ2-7	TGCGCCAGCAGCCAAGGGACACAGAGCTCCTACGAGCAGTACTTC	CASSQGTQSSYEQYF
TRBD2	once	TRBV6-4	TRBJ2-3	TGTGCCAGCAGCCAAGACGGCGGGGGGGCCACAGATACGCAGTATTTT	CASSQDGGGATDTQYF
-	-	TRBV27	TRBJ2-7	TGTGCCAGCAGCCCTTCAGGAGGGGGCAGCTACGAGCAGTACTTC	CASSPSGGGSYEQYF
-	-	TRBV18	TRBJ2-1	TGTGCCAGCTCACCACCAACTACGTACAATGAGCAGTTCTTC	CASSPPTTYNEQFF
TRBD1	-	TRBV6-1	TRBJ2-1	TGTGCCAGCACGGACAGGGAACTATCCTACAATGAGCAGTTCTTC	CASTDRELSYNEQFF
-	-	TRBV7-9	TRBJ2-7	TGTGCCAGCAGCTTGACAGGAAGCTCCTACGAGCAGTACTTC	CASSLTGSSYEQYF
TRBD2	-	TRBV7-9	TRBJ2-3	TGTGCCAGCAGCTCGACCGCTAGCGGGAGGCAAGATACGCAGTATTTT	CASSSTASGRQDTQYF
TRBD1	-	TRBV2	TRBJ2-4	TGTGCCAGCAGTGGCCGGGACAGTCTAGCCAAAAACATTCAGTACTTC	CASSGRDSLAKNIQYF
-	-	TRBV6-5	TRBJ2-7	TGTGCCACCCAACAGGTGACTCTCACTTACGAGCAGTACTTC	CATQQVTLTYEQYF